This T cell receptor (beta chain) derives from a study of neurological immune-mediated disorders. The team produced cDNA through 5'RACE using 10-nucleotide random UMIs. TCRdb redid the calling of the 5' RACE reads with MiXCR, one entry per CDR3 protein. Of some 43,000 distinct CDR3 sequences listed, roughly 2.5% are singletons. Trimming removed 6 bases at V and 10 bases at J, with 10 bases between. Germline V gene lookup returns CDR1 SGHVS and CDR2 FNYEAQ. The CDR3 sequence is 11 residues long. 2 million unsorted PBMCs were stored in RNAlater at -80 °C before RNA extraction. This clonotype was counted many times. What it binds is unknown. Study-level points and caveats: The repertoires of 18 of 34 multiple sclerosis patients were placed by phylogenetic grouping in a single related-CDR3 cluster, which may be a signature.

The chain recombines TRBV7-6 with TRBJ2-1, with unresolved D. The sample was PBMCs. This TCR was recovered from a man under 40 with multiple sclerosis. The CDR3 DNA is TGTGCCAGCAGATTTAAGGGAGAGCAGTTCTTC. It specifies CASRFKGEQFF.